Sequencing of this T cell receptor (beta chain) was carried out in a study of blood T cell repertoires in COVID-19. Study summary: T cells, B-cell-depleted T cells, or PBMCs provided the cDNA or gDNA that served as material.

CDR3 length: 15 amino acids. Deletions cut 6 bases from V and 3 bases from J, with 16 bases between. Germline V gene sequence: CDR1 SGHTA, CDR2 FQGTGA. How the authors handled the data: Reference gene primer amplification gave nucleated cell count estimates. The assay was immunoSEQ multiplex PCR, and TCRdb's table has in-frame clones only and misses some. That table gives V, J and clone size, and the DNA gave D and trimming. The sample includes about 64,000 clones, 85% to 90% of them seen just once. The sequenced sample consisted of peripheral blood. The chain links TRBV7-3 to TRBJ2-3; D is possibly TRBD1 (6 bases). The receptor comes from a man aged 50 or older with active COVID-19. The CDR3 region has the DNA TGTGCCAGCAGTCCTCGGGAAGGGGGAACAGATACGCAGTATTTT. The encoded protein is CASSPREGGTDTQYF.